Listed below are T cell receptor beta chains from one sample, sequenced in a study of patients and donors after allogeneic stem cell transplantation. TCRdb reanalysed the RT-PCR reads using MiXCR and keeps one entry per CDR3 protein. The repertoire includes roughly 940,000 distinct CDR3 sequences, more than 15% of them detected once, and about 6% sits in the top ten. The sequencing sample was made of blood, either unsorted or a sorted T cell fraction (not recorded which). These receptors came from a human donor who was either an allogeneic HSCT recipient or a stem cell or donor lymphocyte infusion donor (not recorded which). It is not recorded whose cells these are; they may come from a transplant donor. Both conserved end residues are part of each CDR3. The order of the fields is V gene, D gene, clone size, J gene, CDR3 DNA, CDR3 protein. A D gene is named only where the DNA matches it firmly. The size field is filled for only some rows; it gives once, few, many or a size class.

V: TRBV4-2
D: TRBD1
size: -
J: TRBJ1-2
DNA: TGTGCCAGCAGCCCAGAACAGGGGAAGAACTATGGCTACACCTTC
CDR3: CASSPEQGKNYGYTF

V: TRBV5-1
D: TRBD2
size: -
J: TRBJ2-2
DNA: TGCGCCAGCAGCTTATTGGCTAGCGGGAACACCGGGGAGCTGTTTTTT
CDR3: CASSLLASGNTGELFF

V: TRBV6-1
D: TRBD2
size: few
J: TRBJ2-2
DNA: TGTGCCAGCAGCCCGGGACTAGCGGGGCGGGGGACCGGGGAGCTGTTTTTT
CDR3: CASSPGLAGRGTGELFF

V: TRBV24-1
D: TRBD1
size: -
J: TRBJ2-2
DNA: TGTGCCACCAGTGATTTCCGACAGGGCTTGAACACCGGGGAGCTGTTTTTT
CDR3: CATSDFRQGLNTGELFF

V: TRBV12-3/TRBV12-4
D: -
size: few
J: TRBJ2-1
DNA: TGTGCCAGCAGCCGAGCCCGGGGGCGGGATGGCGGTGAGCAGTTCTTC
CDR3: CASSRARGRDGGEQFF

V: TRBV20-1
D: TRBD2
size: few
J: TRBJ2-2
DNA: TGCAGTGCTAGAGTCCCCAGCGGGAGGGCCGGGGAGCTGTTTTTT
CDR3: CSARVPSGRAGELFF

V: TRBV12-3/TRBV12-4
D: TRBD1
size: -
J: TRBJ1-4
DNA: TGTGCCAGCAGTCGCCGAGTCGGGACAGAGGGTGAAAAACTGTTTTTT
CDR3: CASSRRVGTEGEKLFF

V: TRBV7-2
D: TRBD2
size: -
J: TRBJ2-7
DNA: TGTGCCAGCAGCCCTGCTGCTAGCGGGGGGTATGAGCAGTACTTC
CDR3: CASSPAASGGYEQYF

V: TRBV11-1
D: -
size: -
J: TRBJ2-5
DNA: TGTGCCAGCAGCCTACTCACGGGCCAACTAGTCAGAGAGACCCAGTACTTC
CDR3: CASSLLTGQLVRETQYF

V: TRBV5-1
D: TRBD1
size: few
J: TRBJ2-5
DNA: TGCGCCAGCAGCCTTACTGGACAGGGGGCCGCAGAGACCCAGTACTTC
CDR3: CASSLTGQGAAETQYF

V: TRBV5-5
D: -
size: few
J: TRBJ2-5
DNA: TGTGCCAGCAGCGCGATATTGGGGGGCCAAGAGACCCAGTACTTC
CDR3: CASSAILGGQETQYF

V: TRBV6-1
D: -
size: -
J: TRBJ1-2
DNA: TGTGCCAGCACAGTCCGGAGAAACGGCTACACCTTC
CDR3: CASTVRRNGYTF

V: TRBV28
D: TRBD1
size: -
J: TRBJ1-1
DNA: TGTGCCAGCAGTTCCTCTGCGACAGGGGTTACTGAAGCTTTCTTT
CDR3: CASSSSATGVTEAFF

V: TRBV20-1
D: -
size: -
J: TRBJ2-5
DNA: TGCAGTGCTAGACCACAAGAGACCCAGTACTTC
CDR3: CSARPQETQYF

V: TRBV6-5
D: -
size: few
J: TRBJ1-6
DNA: TGTGCCAGCAGTTACGGGTGGGACGGTGGTTCACCCCTCCACTTT
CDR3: CASSYGWDGGSPLHF

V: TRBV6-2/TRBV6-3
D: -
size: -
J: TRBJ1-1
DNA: TGTGCCAGCAGAAGGACGGAAAAGAACACTGAAGCTTTCTTT
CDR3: CASRRTEKNTEAFF

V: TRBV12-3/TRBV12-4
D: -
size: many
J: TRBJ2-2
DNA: TGTGCCAGCAGTTTCAACAGGGCCACCGGGGAGCTGTTTTTT
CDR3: CASSFNRATGELFF

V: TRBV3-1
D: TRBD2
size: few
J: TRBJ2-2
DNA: TGTGCCAGCAGCCAAGAGGCGGGACTAGCGATCCACACCGGGGAGCTGTTTTTT
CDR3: CASSQEAGLAIHTGELFF

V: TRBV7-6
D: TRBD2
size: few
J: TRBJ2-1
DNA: TGTGCCAGCAGCTACCGCGGGACTAGCGGGAGTATTATAGAGCAGTTCTTC
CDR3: CASSYRGTSGSIIEQFF

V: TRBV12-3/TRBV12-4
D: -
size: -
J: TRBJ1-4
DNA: TGTGCCAGCACCTCAATTAGAGGGCAAGCTAATGAAAAACTGTTTTTT
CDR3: CASTSIRGQANEKLFF

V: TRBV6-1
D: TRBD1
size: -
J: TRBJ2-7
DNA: TGTGCCAGCAGGAGAGGGACAGGGCCTACCTACGAGCAGTACTTC
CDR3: CASRRGTGPTYEQYF

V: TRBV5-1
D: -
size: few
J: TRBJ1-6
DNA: TGCGCCAGCAGCTTAATTGAGGGACCGGCACCCCTCCACTTT
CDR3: CASSLIEGPAPLHF

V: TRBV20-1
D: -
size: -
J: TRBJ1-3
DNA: TGCAGTGCTAGAGACGGGGGGATTTCAGGAAACACCATATATTTT
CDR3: CSARDGGISGNTIYF

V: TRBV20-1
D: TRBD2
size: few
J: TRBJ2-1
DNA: TGCAGTGCTAGGGGGACTAGAGTCGATGAGCAGTTCTTC
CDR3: CSARGTRVDEQFF

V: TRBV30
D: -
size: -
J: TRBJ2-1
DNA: TGTGCCTGGGGTAACAGGGAGCAGTTCTTC
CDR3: CAWGNREQFF

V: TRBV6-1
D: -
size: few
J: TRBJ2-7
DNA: TGTGCCAGCACCTTGGCCACATACTACGAGCAGTACTTC
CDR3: CASTLATYYEQYF

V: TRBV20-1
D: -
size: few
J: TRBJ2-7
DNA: TGCAGTGCTTCCACCTCCTACGAGCAGTACTTC
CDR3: CSASTSYEQYF

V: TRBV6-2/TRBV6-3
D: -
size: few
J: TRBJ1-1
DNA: TGTGCCAGCAAGTGGGAGAACACTGAAGCTTTCTTT
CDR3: CASKWENTEAFF

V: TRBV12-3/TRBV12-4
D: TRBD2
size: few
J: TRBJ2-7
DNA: TGTGCCAGCAGTTTTTCCCTCCGACTAGCGGGGAAAGTCTACGAGCAGTACTTC
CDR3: CASSFSLRLAGKVYEQYF